This TCR beta chain appears in the sequencing data of a study of post-analysis software for immune sequencing data. Unique molecular identifiers were present in the TCR beta cDNA libraries. One entry per CDR3 protein, called by TCRdb with MiXCR from the PCR reads. The sample has more than 450,000 distinct CDR3 sequences; 44% are singletons. Study findings and constraints: Normalized Chao1 diversity was significantly reduced in patients versus controls.

This clonotype was recorded a few times. Its antigen is not identified. Sequencing input: blood. The receptor was derived from a girl aged 10-17 years with multiple sclerosis.

The CDR3 region is CATSDLEETQYF. CDR3 sequence (DNA): TGTGCCACCAGTGATTTGGAAGAGACCCAGTACTTC. The rearrangement uses TRBV24-1 and TRBJ2-7; no reliable D call. Near its end, the DNA agrees better with TRBJ2-5, so the J call may be wrong. The V gene's germline CDR1 is KGHDR and CDR2 SFDVKD. The CDR3 extends over 12 amino acids.